What follows are 8 T cell receptor beta chains derived from one specimen sequenced in a study of cytomegalovirus exposure and HLA in healthy donors. Primers included in the PCR were 60 Vbeta and 13 Jbeta primers. Profiled with immunoSEQ multiplex PCR; TCRdb holds only in-frame clones, not every one. The sample lists over 200,000 clones, just over 75% occurring once. The sample was PBMCs. These receptors were collected from a woman aged 55-75 years in good health and CMV-seropositive.

A single count supports this clone. In DNA form, the CDR3 reads TGTGCCAGCAGCCCGCGGGACAGGGGATATATGAACACTGAAGCTTTCTTT. It yields the protein CASSPRDRGYMNTEAFF. The rearrangement joins TRBV9 to TRBJ1-1; 10 bases fit TRBD1. The length of the CDR3 is 17 residues. Germline loops: CDR1 SGDLS, CDR2 YYNGEE. The V segment lost 4 bases and the J segment 0 bases; nucleotides outside the gene matches: 9.

V is TRBV5-1 and J is TRBJ1-2, with D unresolved. CDR1 and CDR2 (germline): SGHRS, YFSETQ. V was clipped by 10 bases and J by 1 base, with 14 bases between them. CDR3 length equals 13 residues. CDR3 sequence: CAAASPVNYGYTF. Written as DNA, the CDR3 is TGCGCCGCGGCGAGTCCCGTTAACTATGGCTACACCTTC.

The V and J genes are TRBV5-8 and TRBJ1-5; D not certain. Between the trimmed V and J ends, which lost 2 bases and 6 bases, there was a span of 3 bases. Germline values: CDR1 SGHTS, CDR2 YDEGEE. CDR3 size: 11 residues. CDR3 bases: TGTGCCAGCAGCTTCAGTCAGCCCCAGCATTTT. Translated: CASSFSQPQHF.

The sample holds a few counts of this clone. This sequence joins TRBV5-1 and TRBJ2-5; maybe TRBD1 (6 bases). V was pared by 0 bases and J by 0 bases, with 9 bases between. Germline lookup yields CDR1 SGHRS and CDR2 YFSETQ. The CDR3 spans 15 residues. CDR3: CASSLGQGYQETQYF. CDR3 nucleotide sequence: TGCGCCAGCAGCTTGGGGCAGGGGTACCAAGAGACCCAGTACTTC.

This chain links TRBV18 with TRBJ2-7; D unclear. Trimming took 0 bases from V and 4 from J, leaving 7 bases between them. The CDR3 has 13 residues. Germline CDR1 reads KGHSH; CDR2 reads LQKENI. The CDR3 loop is CASSPPAVYEQYF. Written as DNA, the CDR3 is TGTGCCAGCTCACCACCGGCCGTGTACGAGCAGTACTTC. The full variable domain, its missing parts supplied by reference TRBV18 and TRBJ2-7, is NAGVMQNPRHLVRRRGQEARLRCSPMKGHSHVYWYRQLPEEGLKFMVYLQKENIIDESGMPKERFSAEFPKEGPSILRIQQVVRGDSAAYFCASSPPAVYEQYFGPGTRLTVT.

The chain combines TRBV19 with TRBJ1-1, with unresolved D. The CDR3 is 12 residues long. Germline V lookup: CDR1 LNHDA, CDR2 SQIVND (reference sequence). V dropped 3 bases and J dropped 6 bases, with 8 bases sitting between them. CDR3 region: CASSIGESEAFF. CDR3 bases: TGTGCCAGTAGTATCGGAGAATCTGAAGCTTTCTTT.

This chain uses TRBV28 with TRBJ2-7; 11 bases are a match to TRBD1. The CDR3 consists of 13 residues. The V gene end was trimmed by 6 bases and the J gene end by 4 bases; junction bases not matched to a gene: 2. Germline CDR1 MDHEN, CDR2 SYDVKM. The CDR3 DNA follows: TGTGCCAGCAGCGGACAGGGGGCGTACGAGCAGTACTTC. Protein product: CASSGQGAYEQYF.

This chain connects TRBV6-9 to TRBJ2-2; D possibly corresponds to TRBD1 (6 bases). From germline, CDR1 is MNHGY and CDR2 SVAAGI. Trimming left V 2 bases short and J 7 bases short, with 17 bases between. The CDR3 spans 16 residues. CDR3 sequence (DNA): TGTGCCAGCAGTTATCCCAATACAGGGTATGGCGGGGAGCTGTTTTTT. Its translation is CASSYPNTGYGGELFF.